In its sample, the clone carrying this TCR beta chain was seen a few times. The germline gives CDR1 SNHLY, CDR2 FYNNEI. The V end lost 6 bases, the J end lost 9 bases, and 15 bases lay between the germline ends. The CDR3 is 13 residues long. While infection was still active, Seattle patients were enrolled and then followed longitudinally. The record originates from a study of blood T cell repertoires in COVID-19. Study summary: Sites in the United States, Italy and Spain provided acute and convalescent COVID-19 samples.

Some clones are missing from TCRdb's copy, which holds only in-frame ones; the method was immunoSEQ multiplex PCR. The profile covers some 400,000 clones, with 87% appearing a single time and 2.3% taken by the ten largest. This sequence originates from a woman aged 55-70 years with COVID-19, enrolled during active disease. The V and J genes are TRBV2 and TRBJ2-1; no clear D gene. Source material: peripheral blood. CDR3 amino acids: CASRETPFSEQFF. DNA of the CDR3: TGTGCCAGCAGGGAGACCCCGTTCAGTGAGCAGTTCTTC.